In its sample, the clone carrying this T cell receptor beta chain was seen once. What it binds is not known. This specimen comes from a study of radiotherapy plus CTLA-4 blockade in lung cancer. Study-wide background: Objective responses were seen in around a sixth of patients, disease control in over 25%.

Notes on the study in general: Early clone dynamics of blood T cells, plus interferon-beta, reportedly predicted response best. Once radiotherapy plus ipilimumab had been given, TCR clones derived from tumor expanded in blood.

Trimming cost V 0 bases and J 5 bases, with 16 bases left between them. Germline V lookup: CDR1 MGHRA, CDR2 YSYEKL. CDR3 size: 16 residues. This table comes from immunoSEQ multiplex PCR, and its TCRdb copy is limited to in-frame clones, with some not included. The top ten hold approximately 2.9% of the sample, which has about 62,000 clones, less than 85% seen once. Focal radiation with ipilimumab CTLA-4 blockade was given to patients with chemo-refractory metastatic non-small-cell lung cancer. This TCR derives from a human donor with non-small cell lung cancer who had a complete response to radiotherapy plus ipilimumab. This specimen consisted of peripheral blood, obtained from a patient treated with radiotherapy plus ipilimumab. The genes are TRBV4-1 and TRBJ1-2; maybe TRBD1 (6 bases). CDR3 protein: CASSQELRGGTYGYTF. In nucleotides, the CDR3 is TGCGCCAGCAGCCAAGAGTTACGTGGGGGCACTTATGGCTACACCTTC.